The TCR beta chain described here comes from a study of cytomegalovirus exposure and HLA in healthy donors. 13 Jbeta primers and 60 Vbeta primers were used for the PCR. Repertoires were generated with immunoSEQ multiplex PCR, while TCRdb's copy carries only in-frame clones and drops some. The sample records fewer than 200,000 clones, around 80% being singletons. The V end lost 4 bases, the J end lost 3 bases, and 24 bases lay between the germline ends. The CDR3 extends over 18 amino acids. Germline V gene sequence: CDR1 SGDLS, CDR2 YYNGEE. Study observations and caveats: CMV serostatus was the sole immune exposure information available. As a later analysis showed, a missense DCLRE1C variant was linked to trimming of TCR beta V- and J-genes. TCR beta V segments were, for the most part, productive about 87% or about 30% of the time in an earlier analysis.

In the case of this clone: The antigen remains undetermined.

Sequenced: PBMCs. This chain connects TRBV9 to TRBJ2-3, with a weak D call TRBD2 (6 bases). The clonotype was recovered from a middle-aged woman in good health and CMV-seronegative. The CDR3 here is CASSPHLGLPLYTDTQYF. Here the CDR3 DNA reads TGTGCCAGCAGCCCGCACTTGGGACTTCCCCTCTATACAGATACGCAGTATTTT.